This is a list of T cell receptor beta chains from one sample in a study of T cells after yellow fever vaccination. TCRdb passed the 5' RACE reads through MiXCR, listing each CDR3 protein once. Among 300,000 to 350,000 distinct CDR3 sequences listed, roughly 8.6% were seen once. The sample consisted of PBMCs, taken approximately 40 days after the first yellow fever vaccination. These receptors all come from a man aged 18-30 years who received the YFV17D yellow fever vaccine. Each CDR3 is given with its conserved first and last residue. The order of the fields is clone size, D gene, J gene, V gene, CDR3 DNA, CDR3 protein. A D gene is named only where the DNA matches it firmly. A row's size may be missing; if present it is once, few, many or a size class.

-	-	TRBJ1-5	TRBV6-5	TGTGCCAGCAGTTCATTTAGCAATCAGCCCCAGCATTTT	CASSSFSNQPQHF
few	-	TRBJ1-3	TRBV29-1	TGCAGCGTTGGGCCGGGTGGAAACACCATATATTTT	CSVGPGGNTIYF
-	-	TRBJ2-5	TRBV10-3	TGTGCCATCAGTGACTCGACTGGAGGGGGGGAGACCCAGTACTTC	CAISDSTGGGETQYF
-	-	TRBJ1-1	TRBV7-2	TGTGCCAGCAGCTTTCTTCACGGGGGGACTGAAGCTTTCTTT	CASSFLHGGTEAFF
few	-	TRBJ1-5	TRBV2	TGTGCCTCCTGCGCCGCGGAATATAGCAATCAGCCCCAGCATTTT	CASCAAEYSNQPQHF
-	-	TRBJ1-1	TRBV12-3/TRBV12-4	TGTGCCAGCAGTTGGGGAGAGAACACTGAAGCTTTCTTT	CASSWGENTEAFF
-	TRBD2	TRBJ2-1	TRBV7-9	TGTGCCAGCAGGAGTGGACTAGCGGGGGGCAATGAGCAGTTCTTC	CASRSGLAGGNEQFF
few	TRBD1	TRBJ1-1	TRBV12-3/TRBV12-4	TGTGCCAGCAGCCGGGACAGGGCGGGCACTGAAGCTTTCTTT	CASSRDRAGTEAFF
few	-	TRBJ2-6	TRBV5-1	TGCGCCAGCAGCTTGTTCAGGGATGGGGCCAACGTCCTGACTTTC	CASSLFRDGANVLTF
-	-	TRBJ1-6	TRBV7-9	TGTGCCAGCAGCTTTCCCTATAATTCACCCCTCCACTTT	CASSFPYNSPLHF
-	-	TRBJ2-2	TRBV7-3	TGTGCCAGCAGCTCGGGACTGGCGAACACCGGGGAGCTGTTTTTT	CASSSGLANTGELFF
few	TRBD1	TRBJ1-1	TRBV4-1	TGCGCCAGCAGCCAACCCGGGACAGGGTCCCTAGCTTTCTTT	CASSQPGTGSLAFF
many	TRBD2	TRBJ2-7	TRBV5-1	TGCGCCAGCAGCTTGGCGGGGGGAAACTACGAGCAGTACTTC	CASSLAGGNYEQYF
-	TRBD1	TRBJ2-1	TRBV5-1	TGCGCCAGCAGCTTGGAAGGGGACAGTCGTAGTGAGCAGTTCTTC	CASSLEGDSRSEQFF